This T cell receptor (beta chain) was recorded in a study of T cell clonotyping in hematopoietic cell transplantation. Notes on the study in general: After transplant, recipient diversity fell while pathologically expanded clonotypes grew through day 180. CD4 and CD8 repertoire contributions could not be separated without sorting. Higher Inverse Simpson Index values in graft donor and pretransplant recipient predicted broader posttransplant TCR diversity.

Libraries were prepared by immunoSEQ multiplex PCR; TCRdb keeps only in-frame clonotypes and omits some of them. This table has about 41,000 clones, about 96% appearing once. The CDR3 contains 13 residues. CDR1 MNHNY and CDR2 SVGAGI come from the germline V gene (reference sequence). V was trimmed by 0 bases and J by 3 bases, leaving 6 bases between them. Note on this clone: Its antigen remains unknown.

The clonotype originates from a young man in good health. Some clones in this sample may be carry-over from other donors' samples. Sequencing used peripheral blood mononuclear cells. The chain combines TRBV6-6 with TRBJ2-7; D is ambiguous. The CDR3 coding sequence is TGTGCCAGCAGTTACTCGAAGCTCTACGAGCAGTACTTC. Translated, it gives CASSYSKLYEQYF.